This record looks at one TCR beta chain sequence and its context. Germline V gene sequence: CDR1 SGHRS, CDR2 YFSETQ. Unmatched junction bases numbered 9, after V lost 5 bases and J lost 5 bases. The CDR3 is made up of 14 amino acids. The record originates from a study of blood T cell repertoires in COVID-19. As for the study in general: There were acute and convalescent COVID-19 samples, and they came from the United States, Italy and Spain. T cells, B-cell-depleted T cells, or PBMCs provided the cDNA or gDNA that served as material.

Authors' data handling: Reference gene primer amplification in the assay estimated nucleated cell counts. Sequenced by immunoSEQ multiplex PCR; TCRdb stores in-frame clones only, minus some. That table is the source of V, J and clone size, and D and trimming were worked out from the DNA. The table lists 90,000 or so clones, approximately 70% of them singletons. V usage is TRBV5-1 and J usage is TRBJ2-5, with TRBD2 identical over 7 bases. Sequenced sample: peripheral blood. The sequence derives from a woman aged 55-69 years in a cohort sampled during active or convalescent COVID-19. CDR3 DNA sequence: TGCGCCAGCAGGAAGGCGGGGGAAGGGGAGACCCAGTACTTC. It is translated as CASRKAGEGETQYF.